The sequence of this T cell receptor beta chain was determined in a study of human versus mouse CDR3 diversity and MHC coevolution. CDR1 is MRHNA and CDR2 is SNTAGT in the germline V gene. The CDR3 length is 14 residues. V gave up 6 bases and J gave up 2 bases; unmatched junction bases: 4. Measured with immunoSEQ multiplex PCR; TCRdb has only the in-frame clones, and not every one. Among about 83,000 clones listed, 92% were seen once. The material sequenced was naive CD4+ T cells from blood. Subset of the sample: CD45RO-negative CD62L-positive naive CD4 T cells. This chain joins TRBV6-4 and TRBJ2-3, with 8 bases identical to TRBD2. This clonotype was sampled from a person aged 30-70 years in good health. The CDR3 is CASSGTSSTDTQYF. As DNA, the CDR3 is TGTGCCAGCAGCGGGACTAGTTCCACAGATACGCAGTATTTT.